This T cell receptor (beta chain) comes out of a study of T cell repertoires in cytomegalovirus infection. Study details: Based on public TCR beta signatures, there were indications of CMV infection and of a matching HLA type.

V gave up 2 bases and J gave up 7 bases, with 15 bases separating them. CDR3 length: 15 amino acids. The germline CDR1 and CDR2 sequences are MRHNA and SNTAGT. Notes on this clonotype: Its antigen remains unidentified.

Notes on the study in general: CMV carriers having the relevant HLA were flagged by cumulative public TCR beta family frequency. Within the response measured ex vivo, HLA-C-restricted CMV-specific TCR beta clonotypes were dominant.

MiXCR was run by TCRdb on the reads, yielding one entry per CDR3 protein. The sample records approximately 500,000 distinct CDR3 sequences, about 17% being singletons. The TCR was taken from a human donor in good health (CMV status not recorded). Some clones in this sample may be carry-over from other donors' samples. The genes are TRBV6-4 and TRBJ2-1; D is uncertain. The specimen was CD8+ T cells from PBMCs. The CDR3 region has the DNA TGTGCCAGCAGTGACCCGACAACCACCAAAAATGAGCAGTTCTTC. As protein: CASSDPTTTKNEQFF.